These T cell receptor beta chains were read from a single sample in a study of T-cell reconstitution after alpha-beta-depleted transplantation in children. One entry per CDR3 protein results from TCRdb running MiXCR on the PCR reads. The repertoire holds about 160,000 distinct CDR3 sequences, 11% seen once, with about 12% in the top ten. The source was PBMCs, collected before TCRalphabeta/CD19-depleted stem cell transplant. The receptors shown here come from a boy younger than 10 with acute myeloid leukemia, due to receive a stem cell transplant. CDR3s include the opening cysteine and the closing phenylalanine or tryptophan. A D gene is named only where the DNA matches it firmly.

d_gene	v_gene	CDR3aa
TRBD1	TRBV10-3	CAISGEDRRATNEKLFF
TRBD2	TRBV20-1	CSARGGLVSDEQFF
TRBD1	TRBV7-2	CASSHYRGATNEKLFF
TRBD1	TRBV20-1	CSARDRTGGETQYF
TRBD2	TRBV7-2	CASSFGSGEYNEQFF
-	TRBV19	CASSTPTRTHPGELFF
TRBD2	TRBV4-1	CASRTPGTTRSNEQFF
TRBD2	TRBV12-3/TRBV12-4	CASSFIPLAIAKNIQYF
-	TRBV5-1	CASSLLTGQETQYF
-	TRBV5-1	CASSPGRNNSPLHF
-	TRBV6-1	CASSQGTPNYGYTF
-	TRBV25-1	CASSEEISGNTIYF
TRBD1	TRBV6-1	CASSRQGRSVDTQYF
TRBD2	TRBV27	CASSNLGLAGAHEQYF
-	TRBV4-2	CASSQRGGGSPLHF
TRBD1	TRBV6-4	CASGRDRDSPLHF
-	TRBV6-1	CASSAYRRGEAFF
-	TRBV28	CAIGGGYGYTF
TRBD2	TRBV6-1	CASSPSGVGGELFF
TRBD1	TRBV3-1	CASSQDQLRQGYTEAFF
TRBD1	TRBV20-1	CSAIGGQGATNEKLFF
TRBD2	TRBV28	CASSLAREGQKTQYF
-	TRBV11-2	CASSLVGTPHEQYF
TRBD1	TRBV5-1	CASSQLSGTEPHTQYF
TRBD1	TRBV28	CASSLQGSSNEQFF
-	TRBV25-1	CASTPGGTTEAFF
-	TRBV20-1	CSARTETLNTEAFF
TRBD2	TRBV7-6	CASSLDGTSGEDNEQFF
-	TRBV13	CASSLMTNYGYTF
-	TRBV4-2	CASSQERYTDTQYF
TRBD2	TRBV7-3	CASSPAGGFDTQYF
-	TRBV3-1	CASSQDPLLESDTQYF
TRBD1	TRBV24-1	CATSDPGTASYNEQFF
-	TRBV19	CASSAGQGELFF
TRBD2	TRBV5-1	CASSKVSGSLGYEQYF
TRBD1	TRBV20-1	CSARDSQGPDTQYF
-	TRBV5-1	CASSSIGGKNTEAFF
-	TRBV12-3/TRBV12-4	CASSGPKVAGGSF
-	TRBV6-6	CASSYGNIQYF
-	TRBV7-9	CASSFQGTTEAFF
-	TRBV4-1	CASSQAAARSTDTQYF
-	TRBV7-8	CASSRGPENTGELFF
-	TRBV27	CASRKGGVNTEAFF
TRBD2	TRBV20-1	CSASEGGSYEQYF
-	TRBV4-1	CASSHGRTSGAFF
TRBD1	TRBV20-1	CSAPHGQGAYNEQFF
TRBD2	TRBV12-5	CASGSILAGGGETQYF
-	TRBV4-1	CASSQGRGTWANVLTF
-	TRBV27	CASSAYRGGGYTF
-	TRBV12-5	CASGLVEEDTQYF
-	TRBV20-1	CSAPGEGYGYTF
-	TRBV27	CASSPHTGRDGYTF
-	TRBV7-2	CASKIQTGELFF